This T cell receptor beta chain was obtained from a study of CD8+ T cells in alopecia areata. At the level of the study: Twice a day, 5 to 10 mg of oral tofacitinib was administered to treated patients.

As to this clone: The antigen remains unidentified.

Lesional scalp punch biopsies and peripheral blood came from alopecia areata patients. Regarding the study as a whole: Lesional scalp displayed greater clonality than normal scalp, most notably in alopecia totalis/universalis.

The germline V gene encodes CDR1 SEHNR and CDR2 FQNEAQ (reference sequence). Trimming removed 5 bases at V and 3 bases at J, with 21 bases between. This CDR3 spans 17 amino acids. Reverse transcription of extracted RNA yielded cDNA, which provided the sequencing template. Only in-frame clones appear in the TCRdb table, and some are missing; sequencing was by immunoSEQ multiplex PCR. This table holds some 130,000 clones, about 46% found once. The material was CD8+ T cells sorted from blood, obtained at week 0. This chain connects TRBV7-9 to TRBJ2-3, with D perhaps TRBD1 or TRBD2 (6 bases each). The TCR originated in a human donor with alopecia areata. This CDR3 reads CASSHGGTARGTDTQYF. The CDR3 coding sequence is TGTGCCAGCAGCCACGGGGGCACGGCGAGGGGGACAGATACGCAGTATTTT. The whole variable domain, remainder taken from reference TRBV7-9 and TRBJ2-3, is DTGVSQNPRHKITKRGQNVTFRCDPISEHNRLYWYRQTLGQGPEFLTYFQNEAQLEKSRLLSDRFSAERPKGSFSTLEIQRTEQGDSAMYLCASSHGGTARGTDTQYFGPGTRLTVL.